The rows below give T cell receptor beta chains drawn from one sample of a study of shared clonotypes between healthy human individuals. This table comes from immunoSEQ multiplex PCR, and its TCRdb copy is limited to in-frame clones, with some not included. The table lists around 510,000 clones, around 76% of them singletons. The sequencing input was PBMCs. These receptor sequences come from a woman between 35 and 50 years old in good health. Some clones in this sample may be carry-over from other donors' samples. Both conserved end residues are part of each CDR3. D genes are given only for firm matches. Clone size is not always given. Where it is, it says once, few, many or a class for expanded clones.

d_gene,abundance,j_gene,v_gene,CDR3nt,CDR3aa
TRBD1,NA,TRBJ1-5,TRBV9,TGTGCCAGCAGCCCAGGGGGTTTGGGCAATCAGCCCCAGCATTTT,CASSPGGLGNQPQHF
TRBD1,NA,TRBJ2-4,TRBV4-3,TGCGCCAGCAGCCAAAATCGGGACAGGGGGCCGCTAGCCAAAAACATTCAGTACTTC,CASSQNRDRGPLAKNIQYF
TRBD1,NA,TRBJ1-2,TRBV4-3,TGCGCCAGCAGCTTACAGGGGACAGGGGGCTACTATGGCTACACCTTC,CASSLQGTGGYYGYTF
TRBD1,NA,TRBJ1-2,TRBV10-3,TGTGCCATATGGACAGGGGGTAACTATGGCTACACCTTC,CAIWTGGNYGYTF
NA,NA,TRBJ2-3,TRBV29-1,TGCAGCGTTGAAGATGGGATAGTTGCAGATACGCAGTATTTT,CSVEDGIVADTQYF
NA,NA,TRBJ2-3,TRBV19,TGTGCCAGTAGTCCTCGCCCTGGGACCCCCACAGATACGCAGTATTTT,CASSPRPGTPTDTQYF
NA,NA,TRBJ2-1,TRBV19,TGTGCCAGTAGTAATCCGGGAGTAGCCAATGAGCAGTTCTTC,CASSNPGVANEQFF
NA,NA,TRBJ1-4,TRBV4-1,TGCGCCAGCAGCCAAGAGGATACGGAGAAGGAAAAACTGTTTTTT,CASSQEDTEKEKLFF
NA,NA,TRBJ1-3,TRBV7-3,TGTGCCAGCAGCTTAAGGCCAGGCCTAACCTCTGGAAACACCATATATTTT,CASSLRPGLTSGNTIYF
NA,NA,TRBJ2-7,TRBV7-9,TGTGCCAGCAGCTTAGCGGGGGGCAACGAGCAGTACTTC,CASSLAGGNEQYF
NA,NA,TRBJ1-2,TRBV19,TGTGCCAGTAGTATCGGATCTAACTATGGCTACACCTTC,CASSIGSNYGYTF
NA,NA,TRBJ2-3,TRBV29-1,TGCAGCGCCCTGGGCCAGACAGATACGCAGTATTTT,CSALGQTDTQYF
NA,few,TRBJ1-1,TRBV5-1,TGCGCCAGCAGCTTGGAGCAGGCCTTGAACACTGAAGCTTTCTTT,CASSLEQALNTEAFF
TRBD1,NA,TRBJ1-5,TRBV19,TGTGCCAGTAGTCTAGGGGGCGTTTATACTCAGCCCCAGCATTTT,CASSLGGVYTQPQHF
NA,NA,TRBJ1-3,TRBV6-1,TGTGCCAGCAGCCCTAGCCGGGGCTCTGGAAACACCATATATTTT,CASSPSRGSGNTIYF
NA,NA,TRBJ1-2,TRBV27,TGTGCCAGCAGGGTGGCGGCAGCGAAATACTATGGCTACACCTTC,CASRVAAAKYYGYTF
NA,NA,TRBJ2-7,TRBV5-4,TGTGCCAGCAGGCGGGACCTCTCGAGCTCCTACGAGCAGTACTTC,CASRRDLSSSYEQYF
NA,NA,TRBJ2-1,TRBV5-1,TGCGCCAGCAGCTTGGGACTAGGGGATGAGCAGTTCTTC,CASSLGLGDEQFF
TRBD1,NA,TRBJ2-7,TRBV5-8,TGTGCCAGCAGCTTGTACCGGGACAGAATAGCCTACGAGCAGTACTTC,CASSLYRDRIAYEQYF
TRBD1,NA,TRBJ2-7,TRBV27,TGTGCCAGCAGCCTCGGACAGGGGCCCTACGAGCAGTACTTC,CASSLGQGPYEQYF
NA,NA,TRBJ2-3,TRBV9,TGTGCCAGCAGCGGTCAACCCCCCCGCACAGATACGCAGTATTTT,CASSGQPPRTDTQYF
NA,NA,TRBJ1-4,TRBV30,TGTGCCTGGAGTGGGCTCGGGGCAACTAATGAAAAACTGTTTTTT,CAWSGLGATNEKLFF
TRBD2,NA,TRBJ2-1,TRBV10-2,TGCGCCAGCACCCCTAGCGGCACATACAATGAGCAGTTCTTC,CASTPSGTYNEQFF
TRBD1,NA,TRBJ2-5,TRBV23-1,TGCGCCAGCAGTCAAACAGGGGTAGAGACCCAGTACTTC,CASSQTGVETQYF
NA,NA,TRBJ2-3,TRBV30,TGTGCCTACGTAGCGGATGGCACAGATACGCAGTATTTT,CAYVADGTDTQYF
NA,NA,TRBJ1-5,TRBV7-9,TGTGCCAGCAGTCCGGGAGGTTGGGGCAATCAGCCCCAGCATTTT,CASSPGGWGNQPQHF
TRBD2,NA,TRBJ2-1,TRBV11-3,TGTGCCAGCAGCTTAGTTGCTAGCGGGAGTTGGAATGAGCAGTTCTTC,CASSLVASGSWNEQFF
TRBD2,NA,TRBJ2-1,TRBV11-3,TGTGCCAGCAGCCCCGGACTAGCGGGGAATGAGCAGTTCTTC,CASSPGLAGNEQFF
TRBD1,NA,TRBJ2-2,TRBV5-1,TGCGCCAGCAGCCGACGACAGGGGGCTGCCGGGGAGCTGTTTTTT,CASSRRQGAAGELFF
NA,NA,TRBJ1-4,TRBV5-1,TGCGCCAGCAGCCCGTCGGGCGGGGGGAATGAAAAACTGTTTTTT,CASSPSGGGNEKLFF
TRBD2,NA,TRBJ2-7,TRBV5-6,TGTGCCAGCAGCTCCGATCCGACTAGCGAATTATACGAGCAGTACTTC,CASSSDPTSELYEQYF
NA,NA,TRBJ2-2,TRBV11-2,TGTGCCAGCAACCTCTTCCCTGAGGGACGAAACACCGGGGAGCTGTTTTTT,CASNLFPEGRNTGELFF
NA,NA,TRBJ2-5,TRBV11-2,TGTGCCAGCAGCTTAAGTAGGGAGACCCAGTACTTC,CASSLSRETQYF
TRBD1,NA,TRBJ2-1,TRBV5-1,TGCGCCAGCAGCCAGGGACAGGGGGCTTCTAATGAGCAGTTCTTC,CASSQGQGASNEQFF
NA,NA,TRBJ2-1,TRBV9,TGTGCCAGCAGCACTAGAGAGGGTAGGACTGTAGATGAGCAGTTCTTC,CASSTREGRTVDEQFF
NA,NA,TRBJ2-2,TRBV7-2,TGTGCCAGCAGCTTCCTACCAACCGGGGAGCTGTTTTTT,CASSFLPTGELFF
TRBD1,NA,TRBJ1-1,TRBV5-4,TGTGCCAGCAGCCCGGGACAGATGAACACTGAAGCTTTCTTT,CASSPGQMNTEAFF
NA,NA,TRBJ1-4,TRBV27,TGTGCCAGCAGTTTTTGGGCTAATGAAAAACTGTTTTTT,CASSFWANEKLFF